These 9 T cell receptor beta chains share one sample of origin, sequenced in a study of T cell repertoires in cytomegalovirus infection. TCRdb processed the reads anew with MiXCR; each CDR3 protein has one entry. The table has 200,000 or so distinct CDR3 sequences, roughly 20% seen once; the top ten hold less than 3%. The sample consisted of PBMCs. The receptor source for this set is a human donor in good health (CMV status not recorded). Some clones in this sample may be carry-over from other donors' samples.

Details on this clonotype: A much larger clonotype is one base distant, so this may be a read error. The chain uses TRBV11-2 and TRBJ2-1, with 8 bases aligning to TRBD1. Germline V gene lookup returns CDR1 SGHAT and CDR2 FQNNGV. CDR3 length: 15 amino acids. The CDR3 spells CATSPPGQVDNEQFF. The CDR3 DNA follows: TGTGCCACCAGCCCGCCGGGACAGGTCGACAATGAGCAGTTCTTC.

This rearrangement joins TRBV5-1 to TRBJ2-2; D possibly corresponds to TRBD2 (6 bases). CDR3 length: 18 amino acids. V was pared by 3 bases and J by 6 bases, with 24 bases between. Per the germline V gene, CDR1 is SGHRS and CDR2 is YFSETQ. CDR3 loop: CASSSGGPSTRSAGELFF. CDR3 nucleotide sequence: TGCGCCAGCAGCTCGGGCGGCCCTTCGACTAGATCAGCCGGGGAGCTGTTTTTT.

This clonotype showed up many times. This chain links TRBV7-9 with TRBJ2-1; 10 nucleotides agree with TRBD2. V shed 7 bases and J 8 bases; nucleotides not matched to a gene: 8. This CDR3 spans 14 amino acids. Per the germline V gene, CDR1 is SEHNR and CDR2 is FQNEAQ (reference sequence). The CDR3 nucleotides read TGTGCCAGCACGTCGGCTAGCGGGGGCCATGAGCAGTTCTTC. It translates to CASTSASGGHEQFF.

A remark on this clonotype: Being one base from a much bigger clone, this may be a read error. The genes are TRBV7-2 and TRBJ1-4; D is unresolved. The V gene's germline CDR1 is SGHTA and CDR2 FQGNSA. This CDR3 is 15 amino acids long. CDR3 sequence (DNA): TGTGCCAGCAGCTTACGGGCTTCAACTAATGAAAATCTGTTTTTT. Encoded protein: CASSLRASTNENLFF.

This clonotype came up a few times. V is TRBV7-2 and J is TRBJ1-1; D remains ambiguous. V was shortened by 1 base and J by 0 bases, with 9 bases between the two germline ends. This CDR3 spans 15 amino acids. From germline, CDR1 is SGHTA and CDR2 FQGNSA. Written as DNA, the CDR3 is TGTGCCAGCAGCTTAGGAGGCCGCCTGAACACTGAAGCTTTCTTT. Protein sequence: CASSLGGRLNTEAFF.

This clonotype was seen a few times. The chain joins TRBV19 to TRBJ2-2; TRBD1 or TRBD2 may be the D gene (5 bases each). CDR1 is LNHDA, CDR2 SQIVND, per germline (reference sequence). CDR3 length equals 15 residues. Trimming shortened V by 3 bases and J by 4 bases, and 12 bases separated the two germline ends. The CDR3 DNA reads TGTGCCAGTAGTATTCTGGACACTAGCACCGGGGAGCTGTTTTTT. Translating gives CASSILDTSTGELFF. The variable domain in full, completed from reference TRBV19 and TRBJ2-2, reads DGGITQSPKYLFRKEGQNVTLSCEQNLNHDAMYWYRQDPGQGLRLIYYSQIVNDFQKGDIAEGYSVSREKKESFPLTVTSAQKNPTAFYLCASSILDTSTGELFFGEGSRLTVL.

This clonotype showed up just a few times. This chain links TRBV20-1 with TRBJ2-3; TRBD1 matches 7 bases. Germline CDR1 DFQATT, CDR2 SNEGSKA (reference sequence). The CDR3 is made up of 14 amino acids. The V and J ends lost 5 bases and 2 bases, in that order; junction bases with no gene match: 7. The CDR3 nucleotides are TGCAGTGCTCCCACGGACAGGATCACAGATACGCAGTATTTT. Translating it yields CSAPTDRITDTQYF.

The table lists this clonotype with a few counts. The V and J genes are TRBV6-2 or TRBV6-3 and TRBJ2-1; D perhaps matches TRBD1 (5 bases). CDR1 MNHEY and CDR2 SVGEGT come from the germline V gene. V was cut by 0 bases and J by 7 bases, with 19 bases left in between. The CDR3 runs to 17 residues. CDR3 bases: TGTGCCAGCAGTTACTCGATTATACTTGCCAGGGATAATGAGCAGTTCTTC. This translates into CASSYSIILARDNEQFF.

There are many counts of this clonotype. This chain uses TRBV7-2 with TRBJ2-1; 8 bases line up with TRBD1. CDR3 length equals 16 residues. With V trimmed by 5 bases and J by 10 bases, 16 bases remained unmatched. Germline values: CDR1 SGHTA, CDR2 FQGNSA. The CDR3 loop is CASSATGTGRQGEQFF. The CDR3 nucleotides read TGTGCCAGCAGCGCCACCGGGACAGGCCGTCAAGGGGAGCAGTTCTTC.